What follows describes a single T cell receptor (beta chain). Patients with stable or active relapsing-remitting disease, all of them treatment-naive, made up the multiple sclerosis controls. RNA in amounts of roughly 0.5 to 1 ug was reverse transcribed with random hexamers. One entry per CDR3 protein results from TCRdb running MiXCR on the immunoSEQ multiplex PCR reads. The sample consists of 250,000 to 300,000 distinct CDR3 sequences, 85% of them appearing once. CDR1 is DFQATT, CDR2 SNEGSKA, per germline (reference sequence). The CDR3 spans 14 residues. V shed 0 bases and J 6 bases; nucleotides not matched to a gene: 5. This sample was taken from a study of CD8 T cells in Susac syndrome.

This clonotype was sampled from a human donor with multiple sclerosis. The gene calls are TRBV20-1 and TRBJ2-7; 10 nucleotides align to TRBD2. Sequenced input: CD8+ T cells from PBMCs. CDR3 residues: CSARDLAGAVEQYF. CDR3 DNA sequence: TGCAGTGCTAGAGATCTAGCGGGAGCGGTCGAGCAGTACTTC.